This paragraph reports one T cell receptor (beta chain). This specimen comes from a study of blood T cell repertoires in COVID-19. Study context: Some COVID-19 samples were acute and others convalescent; all came from the United States, Italy and Spain. Sources were T cells, B-cell-depleted T cells, or PBMCs; the material itself was cDNA or gDNA.

In the authors' workflow: Amplification with reference gene primers provided the estimates of nucleated cell counts. Profiled with immunoSEQ multiplex PCR; TCRdb holds only in-frame clones, not every one. The DNA gave D and trimming, while V, J and clone size come from that table. The repertoire consists of approximately 350,000 clones, with around 88% occurring once and the leading ten covering around 3%. Germline V lookup: CDR1 SGDLS, CDR2 YYNGEE. The CDR3 extends over 15 amino acids. V was pared by 3 bases and J by 2 bases, with 5 bases of the junction left unmatched. The chain recombines TRBV9 with TRBJ2-3; 8 bases map to TRBD2. This TCR was sampled from a man aged 30-40 years with active or convalescent COVID-19. Sequenced: peripheral blood. CDR3 nucleotides: TGTGCCAGCAGCGCCTTAGCGGGGACCACAGATACGCAGTATTTT. Translating it yields CASSALAGTTDTQYF.